One sample yielded the 3 T cell receptor beta chains listed below, sequenced in a study of blood T cell repertoires in COVID-19. The protocol was immunoSEQ multiplex PCR, while the TCRdb copy is restricted to in-frame clones and leaves out a portion. The data contain 95,000 to 150,000 clones, around 87% of them singletons. The sequenced sample was peripheral blood. These receptors were taken from a woman aged 60-75 years with COVID-19, enrolled during active disease.

The chain recombines TRBV7-9 with TRBJ1-1, with D possibly being TRBD1 (5 bases). Germline CDR1 is SEHNR and CDR2 is FQNEAQ (reference sequence). V lost 0 bases and J lost 5, with 10 bases in between. CDR3 length equals 14 residues. In DNA form, the CDR3 reads TGTGCCAGCAGCTTAGCGGCAAGACAGACTGAAGCTTTCTTT. Amino acid sequence: CASSLAARQTEAFF.

The chain recombines TRBV7-3 with TRBJ2-7; a weak D match, TRBD2 (6 bases). V lost 5 bases and J lost 2, with 16 bases in between. CDR1 and CDR2 (germline): SGHTA, FQGTGA. This CDR3 is 15 amino acids long. CDR3 coding DNA: TGTGCCAGCAGCGCCTCCGGGGGTCCTGCCTACGAGCAGTACTTC. Protein: CASSASGGPAYEQYF.

J is TRBJ2-7 and V is TRBV7-2; 8 bases align to TRBD1. Losses at the gene ends were 5 bases for V and 6 bases for J; bases not matched to a gene: 9. This CDR3 comprises 14 residues. Germline V gene data show CDR1 as SGHTA and CDR2 as FQGNSA. CDR3 protein: CASSISRTGSEQYF. CDR3 DNA sequence: TGTGCCAGCAGCATCTCCCGGACAGGGAGCGAGCAGTACTTC.